These 14 T cell receptor beta chains originate from one sample sequenced in a study of radiation and T cells in renal cell carcinoma. TCRdb's copy holds only in-frame clones and misses some; the assay was immunoSEQ multiplex PCR. The table shows some 46,000 clones, with roughly 80% occurring only once. Time point given: blood 4 weeks post-SBRT, at nephrectomy. Described treatment: 15 Gy SBRT to primary tumor, nephrectomy 4 weeks later. Sequenced here: blood, sampled from a patient whose treatment included radiotherapy and nephrectomy. The receptors originated from a woman between 65 and 79 years old with renal cell carcinoma.

The sample holds a few counts of this clone. The chain carries TRBV29-1 and TRBJ1-2; TRBD1 might be the D (6 bases). CDR3 size: 14 residues. Deletions cut 2 bases from V and 4 bases from J, with 14 bases between. Germline values: CDR1 SQVTM, CDR2 ANQGSEA. The CDR3 reads CSVEMGQGSYGYTF. The CDR3 bases are TGCAGCGTTGAAATGGGCCAGGGGAGCTATGGCTACACCTTC.

The genes are TRBV19 and TRBJ2-7; 7 bases are a match to TRBD1. CDR1 is LNHDA and CDR2 is SQIVND in the germline V gene (reference sequence). The CDR3 consists of 15 residues. The V segment lost 0 bases and the J segment 2 bases; nucleotides outside the gene matches: 4. CDR3 sequence reads: CASSIDSTGAYEQYF. CDR3 nucleotides: TGTGCCAGTAGTATAGATTCAACAGGGGCCTACGAGCAGTACTTC.

The chain recombines TRBV15 with TRBJ1-5, with D possibly matching TRBD1 (6 bases). This CDR3 is built from 15 residues. The V gene lost 2 bases and the J gene lost 1 base, with 9 bases spanning the gap. In germline, CDR1 is LNHNV, CDR2 YYDKDF (reference sequence). The CDR3, as DNA: TGTGCCACCAGCAGAATCAGGGGAAGCAATCAGCCCCAGCATTTT. This sequence encodes CATSRIRGSNQPQHF. Combining the CDR3 with reference TRBV15 and TRBJ1-5 gives the whole variable domain DAMVIQNPRYQVTQFGKPVTLSCSQTLNHNVMYWYQQKSSQAPKLLFHYYDKDFNNEADTPDNFQSRRPNTSFCFLDIRSPGLGDTAMYLCATSRIRGSNQPQHFGDGTRLSIL.

The chain employs TRBV21-1 and TRBJ2-2; the listed D gene, TRBD1, was not tested against the DNA. TRBV21-1 is recorded as a pseudogene. This CDR3 is 15 amino acids long. The CDR3 is CASSKRTGPTGELFF. The CDR3 DNA sequence: TGTGCCAGCAGCAAAAGAACAGGGCCCACCGGGGAGCTGTTTTTT.

This chain connects TRBV5-8 to TRBJ2-1; D ambiguous. V was pared by 5 bases and J by 8 bases, with 11 bases between. This CDR3 region has 12 residues. Germline assignment: CDR1 SGHTS and CDR2 YDEGEE. CDR3 DNA sequence: TGTGCCAGCAGGAGGATATCGTATGAGCAGTTCTTC. The encoded protein is CASRRISYEQFF.

This chain uses TRBV30 with TRBJ1-2, with a tentative D call TRBD1 (6 bases). Per germline, CDR1 GTSNPN and CDR2 SVGIG (reference sequence). V was shortened by 5 bases and J by 2 bases, with 9 bases between the two germline ends. The CDR3 extends over 12 amino acids. The CDR3 bases are TGTGCCTGGGCCACAGGGAACTATGGCTACACCTTC. Its translation: CAWATGNYGYTF.

This chain joins TRBV6-1 and TRBJ1-2; D perhaps matches TRBD1 (6 bases). V shed 7 bases and J shed 5 bases, with 14 bases lying between them. This CDR3 is built from 13 residues. CDR1 is MNHNS and CDR2 is SASEGT in the germline V gene. CDR3 DNA: TGTGCCAGCATTTTGAGGCAGGGGTATGGCTACACCTTC. Translating gives CASILRQGYGYTF.

The V call is TRBV19, the J call TRBJ2-6; perhaps TRBD1 as D (5 bases). The ends were cut back, 7 bases at V and 0 bases at J, with 10 bases in the middle. The CDR3 spans 15 residues. The germline V gene encodes CDR1 LNHDA and CDR2 SQIVND (reference sequence). The CDR3 sequence: CASKGVSSGANVLTF. The CDR3 nucleotides read TGTGCCAGTAAAGGGGTTTCCTCTGGGGCCAACGTCCTGACTTTC.

The V call is TRBV2, the J call TRBJ2-7; perhaps TRBD1 as D (6 bases). Germline CDR1 SNHLY, CDR2 FYNNEI. Between the trimmed V and J ends, which lost 8 bases and 5 bases, there was a span of 19 bases. This CDR3 has 14 residues. In DNA form, the CDR3 reads TGTGCCAGCTGTTCCGGGACAATTTCCAACGAGCAGTACTTC. Protein product: CASCSGTISNEQYF.

This chain joins TRBV10-3 and TRBJ1-1; 9 bases align to TRBD1. The germline V gene has CDR1 ENHRY and CDR2 SYGVKD. V lost 2 bases and J lost 4; bases outside the gene matches: 8. The length of the CDR3 is 16 residues. For the CDR3, the DNA is TGTGCCATCAGTGAGACCGGGACAGGGACCCCCACTGAAGCTTTCTTT. It specifies CAISETGTGTPTEAFF.

The rearrangement links TRBV7-9 to TRBJ1-4; 8 bases fit TRBD1. V dropped 6 bases and J dropped 3; count of bases not matched to a gene: 6. Germline V gene lookup returns CDR1 SEHNR and CDR2 FQNEAQ (reference sequence). The CDR3 runs to 15 residues. CDR3 loop: CASSLGDRPNEKLFF. The CDR3 DNA reads TGTGCCAGCAGTCTAGGGGACAGGCCTAATGAAAAACTGTTTTTT.

The chain couples TRBV7-3 to TRBJ2-3, with a weak D call TRBD2 (6 bases). Trimming took off 1 base at V and 4 bases at J, with 15 bases between the two ends. The germline gives CDR1 SGHTA, CDR2 FQGTGA. The CDR3 covers 16 residues. As DNA, the CDR3 is TGTGCCAGCAGCTTAAAGGCGGGGCGCGGGGCAGATACGCAGTATTTT. Protein sequence: CASSLKAGRGADTQYF. Full variable domain (outside the CDR3, taken from reference TRBV7-3 and TRBJ2-3): GAGVSQTPSNKVTEKGKYVELRCDPISGHTALYWYRQSLGQGPEFLIYFQGTGAADDSGLPNDRFFAVRPEGSVSTLKIQRTERGDSAVYLCASSLKAGRGADTQYFGPGTRLTVL.

Turning to this clone: Germline is not matched at one junction end, which may reflect a read error. The chain has TRBV6-1 and TRBJ1-1; possible D gene TRBD1, 5 bases. Germline V gene data show CDR1 as MNHNS and CDR2 as SASEGT. The CDR3 sequence is 15 residues long. CDR3 loop: CASREGAGSDTEAFF. CDR3 DNA sequence: TGTGCCAGCCGTGAAGGGGCAGGGTCAGACACTGAAGCTTTCTTT.

This sequence joins TRBV18 and TRBJ2-2, with 9 bases identical to TRBD1. The CDR3 has 17 amino acids. Germline V gene data show CDR1 as KGHSH and CDR2 as LQKENI. The ends lost 1 base at V and 6 bases at J; junction bases unmatched: 9. For the CDR3, the DNA is TGTGCCAGCTCACCACTCGGGACAGGGCTTGTTGCCGGGGAGCTGTTTTTT. Translating gives CASSPLGTGLVAGELFF.